These 23 T cell receptor beta chains share one sample of origin, sequenced in a study of metastatic and nonmetastatic thyroid tumors. All patients were untreated before thyroid surgery. MiXCR re-clonotyped the PCR reads for TCRdb. The table has some 14,000 clones, roughly 12% seen once. The source material was blood. The receptors stem from a female donor with papillary thyroid cancer or a benign thyroid nodule (not recorded which). Some clones in this sample may be carry-over from other donors' samples.

This clone was counted ten times or more. The rearrangement links TRBV10-3 to TRBJ1-5; weak D call: TRBD1 (6 bases). The CDR3 totals 15 residues. Germline CDR1 and CDR2: ENHRY and SYGVKD. Trimming shortened V by 6 bases and J by 8 bases, and 20 bases separated the two germline ends. CDR3 region: CAIRKNEGGQEPQHF. CDR3 bases: TGTGCCATCAGGAAAAATGAAGGGGGTCAGGAGCCCCAGCATTTT.

This clone was seen more than once but under ten times. The chain joins TRBV12-3 or TRBV12-4 to TRBJ1-1; D not certain. The V end lost 3 bases, the J end lost 5 bases, and 7 bases lay between the germline ends. The CDR3 extends over 12 amino acids. The CDR3 reads CASSFGETEAFF. The CDR3 nucleotides are TGTGCCAGCAGTTTTGGGGAGACTGAAGCTTTCTTT.

V and J are TRBV6-4 and TRBJ2-2, with 9 positions matching TRBD1. Germline V gene sequence: CDR1 MRHNA, CDR2 SNTAGT. The CDR3 has 14 residues. V shed 4 bases, J shed 3 bases, and the junction held 0 bases outside the gene matches. CDR3 DNA: TGTGCCAGCAGTGGACAGGGGGACACCGGGGAGCTGTTTTTT. Residues: CASSGQGDTGELFF.

The table lists this clone with a few counts. The rearrangement uses TRBV6-1 and TRBJ2-5; 7 nucleotides agree with TRBD2. Germline values: CDR1 MNHNS, CDR2 SASEGT. The CDR3 contains 15 residues. With 5 bases clipped from V and 7 bases from J, the junction kept 13 bases outside the gene matches. Written as DNA, the CDR3 is TGTGCCAGCAGTTGTGGGCGGGGGAGAGTGGGGACCCAGTACTTC. Translated: CASSCGRGRVGTQYF.

In nucleotides, the CDR3 is TGTGCCAGCAGTTTGCGGGGGGCTAACTATGGCTACACCTTC. Protein sequence: CASSLRGANYGYTF. This chain connects TRBV12-3 or TRBV12-4 to TRBJ1-2, with a weak D call TRBD1 (5 bases). The V gene lost 3 bases and the J gene lost 0 bases, with 8 bases spanning the gap. The CDR3 is 14 amino acids.

The table lists this clone with many counts. CDR3 nucleotide sequence: TGCAGTGCTAGAGGACTAGCGTTCTACAATGAGCAGTTCTTC. Translating it yields CSARGLAFYNEQFF. The rearrangement uses TRBV20-1 and TRBJ2-1; 8 bases align to TRBD2. The ends lost 1 base at V and 3 bases at J; junction bases unmatched: 2. This CDR3 is 14 amino acids long. Germline CDR1 and CDR2: DFQATT and SNEGSKA (reference sequence).

This clone qualifies as medium-sized. The chain couples TRBV6-4 to TRBJ2-3; D is unresolved. V was pared by 2 bases and J by 2 bases, with 5 bases between. This CDR3 contains 13 residues. Germline V gives CDR1 MRHNA, CDR2 SNTAGT. As DNA, the CDR3 is TGTGCCAGCAGTGACGGAGACACAGATACGCAGTATTTT. It yields the protein CASSDGDTDTQYF.

To note about this clone: The CDR3 end shows no conserved phenylalanine or tryptophan, and so a read error is likely. No DNA is shown, since the ends of the CDR3 on it are uncertain; the CDR3 is the one TCRdb lists. The chain is built from TRBV7-9 and TRBJ2-5; no DNA check was done on the table's D call, TRBD1. Germline V gives CDR1 SEHNR, CDR2 FQNEAQ (reference sequence). Counting both end residues, the CDR3 totals 17 amino acids. CDR3 sequence: CASSKRPGQQLWETHYL.

At least ten counts were recorded for this clone. The CDR3 spells CASSRQTADTQYF. The CDR3 coding sequence is TGTGCCAGCAGTCGCCAGACAGCAGATACGCAGTATTTT. The V gene is TRBV12-3 or TRBV12-4, the J gene TRBJ2-3; possible D gene TRBD1, 5 bases. Deletions cut 5 bases from V and 4 bases from J, with 10 bases between. The CDR3 length is 13 residues.

This clone showed up many times. This chain joins TRBV7-6 and TRBJ2-5; 8 bases are a match to TRBD2. Germline-derived CDR1 and CDR2 are SGHVS and FNYEAQ. J was trimmed by 1 base and V by 6 bases; bases with no gene match: 7. The CDR3 consists of 15 residues. In DNA, the CDR3 is TGTGCCAGCAGGGAGCGCGGGGGGCCCCAAGAGACCCAGTACTTC. Amino acids: CASRERGGPQETQYF.

As for this clone: Its ends do not fully match the called genes, so a read error is possible. The chain employs TRBV19 and TRBJ2-1; D possibly corresponds to TRBD2 (5 bases). This CDR3 has 15 amino acids. Germline CDR1 reads LNHDA; CDR2 reads SQIVND (reference sequence). The chain's CDR3 is CASSIDQPRASEKLF. The CDR3 DNA reads as TGTGCCAGTAGTATAGATCAACCGAGGGCCAGTGAGAAGTTATTC.

This clone was counted many times. The rearrangement uses TRBV6-1 and TRBJ2-5; no reliable D call. This CDR3 spans 12 amino acids. The V gene lost 1 base and the J gene lost 5 bases, with 5 bases spanning the gap. The germline gives CDR1 MNHNS, CDR2 SASEGT. DNA for the CDR3: TGTGCCAGCAGTGAAGTGTGGGAGACCCAGTACTTC. Encoded protein: CASSEVWETQYF.

Note on this clone: One end of the junction does not line up with germline, which may come from a read error. V usage is TRBV11-1 and J usage is TRBJ2-3; perhaps TRBD1 as D (5 bases). The CDR3 runs to 18 residues. CDR1 is SGHAT, CDR2 FQDESV, per germline (reference sequence). The CDR3, as DNA: TGTGCCAGCAGCTTAGTTCGGTCCTCAGGGATTAGCCCAGATACTCAGTATTTT. Its translation: CASSLVRSSGISPDTQYF.

In the case of this clone: At one boundary the junction diverges from the germline segment, which might be a read error. This CDR3 reads CASSILGVSNTGELVF. CDR3 DNA sequence: TGTGCCAGTAGTATCCTAGGGGTATCGAACACCGGGGAGCTGGTTTTT. This chain joins TRBV19 and TRBJ2-2; D tentatively fits TRBD1 or TRBD2 (5 bases each). The CDR3 is 16 amino acids. Germline assignment: CDR1 LNHDA and CDR2 SQIVND (reference sequence).

The DNA of the CDR3 is TGTGCCAGCCTGGACAGGGCCAATGGAAACACCATATATTTT. As protein: CASLDRANGNTIYF. This chain joins TRBV28 and TRBJ1-3; 8 nucleotides line up with TRBD1. The germline V gene encodes CDR1 MDHEN and CDR2 SYDVKM. Germline trimming cut 8 bases from V and 3 bases from J; bases unmatched to any gene: 6. This CDR3 is 14 amino acids long. Full variable domain (rest looked up from reference TRBV28 and TRBJ1-3): DVKVTQSSRYLVKRTGEKVFLECVQDMDHENMFWYRQDPGLGLRLIYFSYDVKMKEKGDIPEGYSVSREKKERFSLILESASTNQTSMYLCASLDRANGNTIYFGEGSWLTVV.

This clone is judged medium-sized. The gene calls are TRBV5-1 and TRBJ1-2; D is ambiguous. Germline V gene lookup returns CDR1 SGHRS and CDR2 YFSETQ. The CDR3 is 13 amino acids. V lost 3 bases to trimming and J lost 6 bases, with 12 bases between them. This CDR3 is CASSSIPGDGYTF. CDR3 nucleotides: TGCGCCAGCAGCTCAATCCCTGGCGATGGCTACACCTTC.

This clone was seen many times. J is TRBJ2-3 and V is TRBV20-1; TRBD1 might be the D (5 bases). This CDR3 comprises 14 residues. Germline V gene sequence: CDR1 DFQATT, CDR2 SNEGSKA (reference sequence). The germline V and J ends were trimmed by 6 bases and 6 bases, with 19 bases remaining between them. CDR3 protein: CSAHDRGGADTQYF. CDR3 bases: TGCAGTGCCCACGATCGAGGTGGGGCCGATACGCAGTATTTT.

This clone was found many times. This sample also contains other DNA sequences that code for the same CDR3. The genes are TRBV6-1 and TRBJ2-3, with D maybe TRBD2 (6 bases). The CDR3 consists of 16 residues. From germline, CDR1 is MNHNS and CDR2 SASEGT. Between the trimmed V and J ends, which lost 5 bases and 0 bases, there was a span of 15 bases. Here the CDR3 reads CASSPGLPPSTDTQYF. The CDR3 nucleotides are TGTGCCAGCAGTCCCGGACTACCGCCTAGCACAGATACGCAGTATTTT.

This clone is labeled medium-sized. The chain is built from TRBV7-9 and TRBJ2-5; D unresolved. V was cut by 3 bases and J by 4 bases, with 12 bases left in between. Germline-derived CDR1 and CDR2 are SEHNR and FQNEAQ (reference sequence). The CDR3 totals 14 residues. As DNA, the CDR3 is TGTGCCAGCAGCTTGAACGGTTTGGGAGAGACCCAGTACTTC. As protein: CASSLNGLGETQYF.

The chain employs TRBV6-2 or TRBV6-3 and TRBJ2-5; 8 nucleotides align to TRBD2. V lost 6 bases and J lost 2; bases outside the gene matches: 8. The CDR3 consists of 15 residues. In germline, CDR1 is MNHEY, CDR2 SVGEGT. CDR3 nucleotide sequence: TGTGCCAGCAGCTTGCGGGAGGTGGATCAAGAGACCCAGTACTTC. Encoded protein: CASSLREVDQETQYF.

This clone was counted at least ten times. The V call is TRBV2, the J call TRBJ2-7; D remains ambiguous. V shed 8 bases and J shed 6 bases, with 23 bases lying between them. CDR3 size: 15 residues. CDR1 is SNHLY, CDR2 FYNNEI, per germline. In DNA form, the CDR3 reads TGTGCCAGCTCACCGCAGGCAGCGCCCATACTCGAGCAGTACTTC. Amino acids: CASSPQAAPILEQYF.

This clone came up a few times. The J gene is TRBJ2-1, the V gene TRBV10-2; unclear D gene. This CDR3 spans 14 amino acids. From germline, CDR1 is WSHSY and CDR2 SAAADI. V lost 6 bases to trimming and J lost 7 bases, with 16 bases between them. This CDR3 reads CASSDAGNQNEQFF. CDR3 coding DNA: TGCGCCAGCAGCGATGCAGGAAACCAAAATGAGCAGTTCTTC.

This clone was recorded many times. At the DNA level, this CDR3 is encoded by other sequences in the same sample as well. The V call is TRBV6-5, the J call TRBJ2-3; no clear D gene. Looked up from germline, CDR1 is MNHEY and CDR2 is SVGAGI. The ends were cut back, 2 bases at V and 3 bases at J, with 3 bases in the middle. CDR3 length: 12 amino acids. The CDR3 loop reads CASSYDTDTQYF. The CDR3 region has the DNA TGTGCCAGCAGTTACGATACAGATACGCAGTATTTT.